This T cell receptor (beta chain) stems from a study of cytomegalovirus exposure and HLA in healthy donors. 13 Jbeta primers and 60 Vbeta primers were used for the PCR. Repertoires were generated with immunoSEQ multiplex PCR, while TCRdb's copy carries only in-frame clones and drops some. Counted here are around 110,000 clones, 82% occurring once; the ten biggest clones make up roughly 23%. Trimming cost V 0 bases and J 9 bases, with 12 bases left between them. Germline V gives CDR1 SEHNR, CDR2 FQNEAQ (reference sequence). This CDR3 is 14 amino acids long. Details on this clone: Its antigen is not known.

Notes on the study in general: Some TCR beta chains (over 150 of them) were listed as cytomegalovirus-associated. Follow-up analysis later connected one missense variant in DCLRE1C with trimming of TCR beta V- and J-genes. Productive rates of about 87% or about 30% were seen for most TCR beta V segments in an earlier analysis.

Sequenced material: PBMCs. The sequence came from a man aged 25 to 40 in good health and CMV-seropositive. V is TRBV7-9 and J is TRBJ2-1; D is unclear. CDR3 loop: CASSLALNTGEQFF. In nucleotides, the CDR3 is TGTGCCAGCAGCTTAGCGCTTAATACGGGTGAGCAGTTCTTC.